These T cell receptor beta chains were read from a single sample in a study of cytomegalovirus exposure and HLA in healthy donors. Assay used: immunoSEQ multiplex PCR; TCRdb lists only in-frame clones, some missing. In the table there are 100,000 to 150,000 clones, about 8% of which are singletons. Sequencing input: PBMCs. The receptors come from a woman in her thirties or forties in good health and CMV-seropositive. Both conserved end residues are part of each CDR3. The D gene is left open where the match is weak. Size is stated for part of the rows, as once, few or many counts, or as a class when the clone is expanded.

d_gene: NA
j_gene: TRBJ1-6
abundance: NA
v_gene: TRBV5-1
CDR3aa: CASSLAGRQGNSPLHF
CDR3nt: TGCGCCAGCAGCTTGGCCGGTAGGCAGGGGAACTCACCCCTCCACTTT

d_gene: NA
j_gene: TRBJ1-5
abundance: NA
v_gene: TRBV10-3
CDR3aa: CAISEWGRGGRQPQHF
CDR3nt: TGTGCCATCAGTGAGTGGGGGAGGGGGGGAAGGCAGCCCCAGCATTTT

d_gene: TRBD1
j_gene: TRBJ1-4
abundance: NA
v_gene: TRBV18
CDR3aa: CASSETGQGVGKLFF
CDR3nt: TGTGCCAGCTCAGAAACGGGACAGGGAGTTGGAAAACTGTTTTTT

d_gene: TRBD1
j_gene: TRBJ1-1
abundance: few
v_gene: TRBV19
CDR3aa: CASSRDRVEAEAFF
CDR3nt: TGTGCCAGTAGCCGGGACAGGGTTGAAGCTGAAGCTTTCTTT

d_gene: TRBD1
j_gene: TRBJ1-2
abundance: few
v_gene: TRBV19
CDR3aa: CASYAGTAYGYTF
CDR3nt: TGTGCCAGTTATGCGGGGACAGCGTATGGCTACACCTTC

d_gene: TRBD1
j_gene: TRBJ1-2
abundance: few
v_gene: TRBV4-2
CDR3aa: CASSPSTGEGYYGYTF
CDR3nt: TGTGCCAGCAGCCCGTCGACAGGGGAGGGTTACTATGGCTACACCTTC

d_gene: TRBD1
j_gene: TRBJ2-2
abundance: NA
v_gene: TRBV11-1
CDR3aa: CASSFSSGQGRNTGELFF
CDR3nt: TGTGCCAGCAGCTTTTCGTCGGGACAGGGACGGAACACCGGGGAGCTGTTTTTT

d_gene: TRBD1
j_gene: TRBJ1-6
abundance: few
v_gene: TRBV27
CDR3aa: CASSRQGYNSPLHF
CDR3nt: TGTGCCAGCAGCCGACAGGGATATAATTCACCCCTCCACTTT

d_gene: NA
j_gene: TRBJ2-2
abundance: few
v_gene: TRBV18
CDR3aa: CASSPLRVHTGELFF
CDR3nt: TGTGCCAGCTCACCCCTCAGGGTACACACCGGGGAGCTGTTTTTT

d_gene: TRBD1
j_gene: TRBJ2-7
abundance: few
v_gene: TRBV6-4
CDR3aa: CASSDPLRKKPGQDPYEQYF
CDR3nt: TGTGCCAGCAGTGACCCGCTCAGAAAAAAGCCGGGACAGGACCCCTACGAGCAGTACTTC

d_gene: NA
j_gene: TRBJ1-2
abundance: few
v_gene: TRBV6-1
CDR3aa: CASSENTVGYGYTF
CDR3nt: TGTGCCAGCAGTGAAAACACAGTTGGCTATGGCTACACCTTC